This TCR beta chain was sequenced during a study of blood T cell repertoires in COVID-19. Study summary: Material from acute and convalescent COVID-19 was sourced from the United States, Italy and Spain. PBMCs, B-cell-depleted T cells, or T cells provided the cDNA or gDNA that made up the material.

CDR1 is SGHTA, CDR2 FQGTGA, per germline. V was pared by 5 bases and J by 2 bases, with 11 bases between. The CDR3 has 14 amino acids. Assignment of participants to cohorts was predicated upon participant-reported clinical history. In the original processing: Amplifying reference gene primers gave estimates of nucleated cell counts. Generated by immunoSEQ multiplex PCR, the TCRdb table keeps only in-frame clones and is missing some. D and trimming were read from the DNA, whereas the V and J calls and clone size are those reported in that table. The repertoire holds 250,000 to 300,000 clones, with 90% to 95% as singletons.

The receptor was derived from a human donor in a cohort exposed to, infected with or recovered from COVID-19 (not recorded which). The donor label of this sample is uncertain. Sequences were obtained from PBMCs or T cells enriched from blood (not recorded which). V is TRBV7-3 and J is TRBJ2-3; perhaps TRBD1 as D (6 bases). CDR3 amino acids: CASSQGTPTDTQYF. The CDR3 DNA is TGTGCCAGCAGCCAAGGGACACCCACAGATACGCAGTATTTT.